The T cell receptor beta chain described here comes from a study of cytomegalovirus exposure and HLA in healthy donors. Use of 60 Vbeta and 13 Jbeta primers characterized the PCR. Generated by immunoSEQ multiplex PCR, the TCRdb table keeps only in-frame clones and is missing some. The sample has some 130,000 clones, 75% to 85% seen once. A note on this clone: Antigen unknown.

Study conclusions and caveats: In vitro experiments confirmed that three CMV-associated chains were specific for CMV antigens. Later work showed greater clonal expansion in HLA-associated TCR beta chains than in equally common others. An analysis that came later showed most CMV-associated TCR beta chains appearing HLA-restricted.

Per germline, CDR1 SGHNT and CDR2 YYREEE (reference sequence). CDR3 length: 16 residues. The V and J ends lost 4 bases and 2 bases, in that order; junction bases with no gene match: 6. Source material: PBMCs. The chain recombines TRBV5-4 with TRBJ2-2, with TRBD1 matching over 9 bases. The TCR comes from a woman aged 40-49 years in good health and CMV-seronegative. The CDR3 reads CASSGGQGRNTGELFF. In nucleotides, the CDR3 is TGTGCCAGCAGCGGGGGACAGGGCCGAAACACCGGGGAGCTGTTTTTT.